The 2 T cell receptor beta chains below all came from one sample that was sequenced in a study of T cell responses to AZD1222 COVID-19 vaccine. Produced via immunoSEQ multiplex PCR; TCRdb's table is partial and in-frame only. The sample has some 150,000 clones; over 70% are singletons. The sample consisted of peripheral blood, taken 28 days after the second AZD1222 dose. The receptors shown here come from an adult who received the AZD1222 COVID-19 vaccine.

This clone was observed once. The chain uses TRBV6-5 and TRBJ1-2, with D perhaps TRBD1 (6 bases). CDR1 is MNHEY, CDR2 SVGAGI, per germline. The CDR3 has 13 residues. V shed 6 bases and J shed 7 bases, with 15 bases lying between them. CDR3 region: CASSAEDRSGYTF. CDR3 in DNA: TGTGCCAGCAGCGCAGAAGACAGGTCTGGCTACACCTTC.

The chain employs TRBV18 and TRBJ1-5; D is ambiguous. The CDR3 length is 14 residues. Trimming took 6 bases from V and 4 from J, leaving 13 bases between them. Germline values: CDR1 KGHSH, CDR2 LQKENI. In DNA form, the CDR3 reads TGTGCCAGCTCCGCCGGGAACGGGAATCAGCCCCAGCATTTT. Translation: CASSAGNGNQPQHF.